One TCR beta chain is described in this entry. Its antigen is unidentified. This record comes from a study of spatial heterogeneity in lung cancer. At the level of the study: Strong correlation was found between tumor-region TCR transcript counts and a T cell module score from matched bulk RNA-seq.

There are 14 residues in the CDR3. Germline CDR1 and CDR2: WSHSY and SAAADI. The V gene lost 6 bases and the J gene lost 5 bases, with 14 bases spanning the gap. Every TCR cDNA molecule bore its own unique molecular identifier. TCRdb fed the 5' RACE reads into MiXCR, producing one record per CDR3 protein. The table has 8,000 or so distinct CDR3 sequences, 7.5% to 10% seen once; the top ten hold 8.8%. Time point in this sample: sample taken at primary tumor resection. The input material, whole RNA from tumor, nontumor lung or frozen PBMC, was sequenced unsorted. Findings of the study overall: Higher tumor mutation counts went along with higher counts of expanded intratumoral alpha and beta TCRs.

The rearrangement uses TRBV10-2 and TRBJ2-1; a weak D match, TRBD2 (5 bases). Sample: lung tumor tissue, taken at surgery. This clonotype was obtained from a male donor with early-stage non-small cell lung cancer. This CDR3 is CASRTGSMNNEQFF. DNA of the CDR3: TGCGCCAGCAGGACGGGATCGATGAACAATGAGCAGTTCTTC.